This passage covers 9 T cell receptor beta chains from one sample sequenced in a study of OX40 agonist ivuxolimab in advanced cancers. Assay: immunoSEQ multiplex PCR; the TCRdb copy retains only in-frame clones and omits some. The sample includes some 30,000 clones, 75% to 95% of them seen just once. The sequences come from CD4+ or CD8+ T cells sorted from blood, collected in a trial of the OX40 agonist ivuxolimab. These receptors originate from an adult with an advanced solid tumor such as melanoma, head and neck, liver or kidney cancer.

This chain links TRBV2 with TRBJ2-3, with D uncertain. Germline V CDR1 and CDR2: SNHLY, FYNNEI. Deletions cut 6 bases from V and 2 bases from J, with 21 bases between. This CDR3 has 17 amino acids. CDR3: CASSSPTSRSITDTQYF. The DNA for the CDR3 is TGTGCCAGCAGCTCCCCCACTTCCCGGTCCATCACAGATACGCAGTATTTT.

CDR3 nucleotide sequence: TGTGCCAGCAGCTTTACAGGATTTGGCTACACCTTC. Its protein is CASSFTGFGYTF. The gene calls are TRBV7-9 and TRBJ1-2, with D possibly matching TRBD1 (5 bases). The CDR3 extends over 12 amino acids. The V gene lost 3 bases and the J gene lost 7 bases, with 9 bases spanning the gap. The V gene's germline CDR1 is SEHNR and CDR2 FQNEAQ (reference sequence).

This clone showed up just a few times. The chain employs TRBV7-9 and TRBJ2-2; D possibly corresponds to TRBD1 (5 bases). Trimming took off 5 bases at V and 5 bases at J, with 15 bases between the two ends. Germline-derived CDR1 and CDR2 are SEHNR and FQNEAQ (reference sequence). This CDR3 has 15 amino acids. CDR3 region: CASSPPPDRTGELFF. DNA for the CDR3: TGTGCCAGCAGCCCACCCCCCGACAGAACCGGGGAGCTGTTTTTT. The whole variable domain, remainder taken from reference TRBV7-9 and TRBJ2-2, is DTGVSQNPRHKITKRGQNVTFRCDPISEHNRLYWYRQTLGQGPEFLTYFQNEAQLEKSRLLSDRFSAERPKGSFSTLEIQRTEQGDSAMYLCASSPPPDRTGELFFGEGSRLTVL.

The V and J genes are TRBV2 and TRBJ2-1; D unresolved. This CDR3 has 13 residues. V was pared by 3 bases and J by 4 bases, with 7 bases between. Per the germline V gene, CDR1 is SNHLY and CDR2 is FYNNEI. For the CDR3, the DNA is TGTGCCAGCAGTGAGTTGGATTACAATGAGCAGTTCTTC. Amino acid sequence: CASSELDYNEQFF.

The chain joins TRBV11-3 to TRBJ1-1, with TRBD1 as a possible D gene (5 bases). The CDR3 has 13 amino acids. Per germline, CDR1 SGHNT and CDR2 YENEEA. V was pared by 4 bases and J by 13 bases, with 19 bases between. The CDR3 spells CASSSPGAGEVFF. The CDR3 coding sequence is TGTGCCAGCAGCTCGCCCGGGGCGGGGGAGGTTTTCTTT.

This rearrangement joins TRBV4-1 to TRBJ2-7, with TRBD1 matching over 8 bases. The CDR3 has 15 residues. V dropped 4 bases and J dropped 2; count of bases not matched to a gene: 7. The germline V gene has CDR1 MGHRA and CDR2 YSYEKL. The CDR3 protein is CASSPFGQGPYEQYF. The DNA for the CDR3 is TGCGCCAGCAGCCCTTTTGGACAGGGACCCTACGAGCAGTACTTC.

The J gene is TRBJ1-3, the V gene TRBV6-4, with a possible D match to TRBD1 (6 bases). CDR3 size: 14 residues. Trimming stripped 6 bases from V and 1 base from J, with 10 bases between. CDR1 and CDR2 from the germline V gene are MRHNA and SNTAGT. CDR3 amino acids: CASRPRGSGNTIYF. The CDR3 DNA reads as TGTGCCAGCAGGCCCAGGGGTTCTGGAAACACCATATATTTT.

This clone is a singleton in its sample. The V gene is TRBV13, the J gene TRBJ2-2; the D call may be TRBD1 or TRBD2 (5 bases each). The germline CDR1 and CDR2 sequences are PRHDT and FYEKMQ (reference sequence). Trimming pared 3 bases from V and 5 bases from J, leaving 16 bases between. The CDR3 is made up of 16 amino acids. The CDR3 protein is CASSLRSGSLTGELFF. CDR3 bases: TGTGCCAGCAGCTTGCGTTCAGGGAGTTTAACCGGGGAGCTGTTTTTT.

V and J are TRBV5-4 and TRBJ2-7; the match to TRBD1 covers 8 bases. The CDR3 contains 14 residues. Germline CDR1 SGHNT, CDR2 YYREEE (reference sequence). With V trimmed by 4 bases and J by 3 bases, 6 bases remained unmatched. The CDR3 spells CASSPRDRHYEQYF. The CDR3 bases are TGTGCCAGCAGCCCCCGGGACAGGCACTACGAGCAGTACTTC.